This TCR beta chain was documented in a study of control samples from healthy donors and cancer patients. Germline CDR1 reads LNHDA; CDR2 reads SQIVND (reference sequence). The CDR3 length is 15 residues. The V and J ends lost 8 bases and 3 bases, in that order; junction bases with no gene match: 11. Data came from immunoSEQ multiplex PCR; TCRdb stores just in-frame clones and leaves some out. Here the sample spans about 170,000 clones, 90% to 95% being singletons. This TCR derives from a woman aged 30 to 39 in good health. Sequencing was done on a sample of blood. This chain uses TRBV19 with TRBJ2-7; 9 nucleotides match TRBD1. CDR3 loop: CASLDSGTGNYEQYF. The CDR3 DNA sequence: TGTGCCAGTCTGGACTCCGGGACAGGGAACTACGAGCAGTACTTC.